The entry below describes one T cell receptor beta chain. This sample is part of a study of Tregs in tolerant kidney transplant recipients. Libraries were prepared by immunoSEQ multiplex PCR; TCRdb keeps only in-frame clonotypes and omits some of them. The table records some 47,000 clones, approximately 90% of them present only once. The nonmyeloablative bone marrow transplants came from related graft donors, with transient mixed chimerism. CD4+CD25+CD127- Tregs, CD4+CD25- non-Tregs, CD4 and CD8 cells were sorted. This CDR3 comprises 15 residues. The V end was cut by 0 bases, the J end by 0 bases, with 9 bases between. Germline lookup yields CDR1 SGDLS and CDR2 YYNGEE.

The receptor was derived from a human patient who received a combined kidney and bone marrow transplant. Some T cells may have come from the graft donor. V usage is TRBV9 and J usage is TRBJ1-2; D remains unclear. The sample in question was CD8+ T cells from blood (PBMCs), obtained 12 months after the transplant. CDR3 sequence: CASSVGTATNYGYTF. The CDR3, as DNA: TGTGCCAGCAGCGTAGGTACAGCAACTAACTATGGCTACACCTTC.